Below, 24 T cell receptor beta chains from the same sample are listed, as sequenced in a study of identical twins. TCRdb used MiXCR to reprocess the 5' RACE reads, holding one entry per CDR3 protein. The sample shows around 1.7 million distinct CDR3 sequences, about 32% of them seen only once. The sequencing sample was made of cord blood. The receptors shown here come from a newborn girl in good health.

CDR3 DNA: TGTGCCAGCAGTTACGGGCGAGGACCACTCAATCAGCCCCAGCATTTT. Translated: CASSYGRGPLNQPQHF. J is TRBJ1-5 and V is TRBV6-5; D is unclear. CDR3 length: 16 amino acids. Per germline, CDR1 MNHEY and CDR2 SVGAGI. V was clipped by 2 bases and J by 3 bases, with 14 bases between them.

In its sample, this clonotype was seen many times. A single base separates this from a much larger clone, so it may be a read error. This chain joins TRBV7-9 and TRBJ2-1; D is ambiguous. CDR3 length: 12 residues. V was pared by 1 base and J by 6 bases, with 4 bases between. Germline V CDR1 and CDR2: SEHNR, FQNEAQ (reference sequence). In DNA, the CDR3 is TGTGCCAGCAGCTTAGACTTCAATGAGCAGTTCTTC. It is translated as CASSLDFNEQFF.

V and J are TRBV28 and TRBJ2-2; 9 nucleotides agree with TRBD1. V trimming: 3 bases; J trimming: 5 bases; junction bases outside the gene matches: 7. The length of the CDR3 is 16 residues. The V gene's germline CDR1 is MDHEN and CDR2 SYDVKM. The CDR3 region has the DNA TGTGCCAGCAGTTTTCCAGCGACAGGGGGAACCGGGGAGCTGTTTTTT. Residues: CASSFPATGGTGELFF. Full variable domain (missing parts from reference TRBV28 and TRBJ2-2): DVKVTQSSRYLVKRTGEKVFLECVQDMDHENMFWYRQDPGLGLRLIYFSYDVKMKEKGDIPEGYSVSREKKERFSLILESASTNQTSMYLCASSFPATGGTGELFFGEGSRLTVL.

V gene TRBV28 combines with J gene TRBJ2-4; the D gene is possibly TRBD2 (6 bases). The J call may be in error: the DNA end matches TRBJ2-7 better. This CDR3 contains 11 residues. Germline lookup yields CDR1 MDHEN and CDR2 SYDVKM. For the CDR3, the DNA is TGTGCCAGCAGTGGGGGGACCGAGCAGTACTTC. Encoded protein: CASSGGTEQYF.

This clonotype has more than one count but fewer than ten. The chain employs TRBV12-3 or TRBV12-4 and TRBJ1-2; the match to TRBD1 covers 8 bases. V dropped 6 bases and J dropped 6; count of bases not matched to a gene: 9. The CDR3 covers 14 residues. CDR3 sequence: CASSQGQGWDGYTF. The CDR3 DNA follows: TGTGCCAGCAGCCAAGGACAGGGATGGGATGGCTACACCTTC.

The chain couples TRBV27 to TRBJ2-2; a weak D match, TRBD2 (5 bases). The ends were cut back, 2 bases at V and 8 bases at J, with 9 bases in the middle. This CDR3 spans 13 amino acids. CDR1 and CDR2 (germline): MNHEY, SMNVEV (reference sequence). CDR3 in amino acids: CASSLEGLGELFF. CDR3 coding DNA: TGTGCCAGCAGTTTAGAGGGATTAGGGGAGCTGTTTTTT.

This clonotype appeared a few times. CDR3 DNA sequence: TGTGCCAGCAGCGTAGCGGACGGCCCCCCGAACACTGAAGCTTTCTTT. Protein sequence: CASSVADGPPNTEAFF. V and J are TRBV9 and TRBJ1-1, with no clear D. Germline lookup yields CDR1 SGDLS and CDR2 YYNGEE. This CDR3 comprises 16 residues. The V gene lost 0 bases and the J gene lost 1 base, with 13 bases spanning the gap. Combining the CDR3 with reference TRBV9 and TRBJ1-1 gives the whole variable domain DSGVTQTPKHLITATGQRVTLRCSPRSGDLSVYWYQQSLDQGLQFLIQYYNGEERAKGNILERFSAQQFPDLHSELNLSSLELGDSALYFCASSVADGPPNTEAFFGQGTRLTVV.

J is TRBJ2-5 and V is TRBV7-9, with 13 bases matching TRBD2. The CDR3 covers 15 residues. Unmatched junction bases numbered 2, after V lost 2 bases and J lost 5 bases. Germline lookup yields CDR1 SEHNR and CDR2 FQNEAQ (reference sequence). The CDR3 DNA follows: TGTGCCAGCAGCTTACGGACTAGCGGGGGTGAGACCCAGTACTTC. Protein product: CASSLRTSGGETQYF.

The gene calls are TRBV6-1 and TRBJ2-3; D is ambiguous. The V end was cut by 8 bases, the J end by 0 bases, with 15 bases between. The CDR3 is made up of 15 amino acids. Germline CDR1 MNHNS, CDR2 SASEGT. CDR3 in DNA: TGTGCCAGCTCTGCCGAGGTTTCTAGCACAGATACGCAGTATTTT. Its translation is CASSAEVSSTDTQYF.

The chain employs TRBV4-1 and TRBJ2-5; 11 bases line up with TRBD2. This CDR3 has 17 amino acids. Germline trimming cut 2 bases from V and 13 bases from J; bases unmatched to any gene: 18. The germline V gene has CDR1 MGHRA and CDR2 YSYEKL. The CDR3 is CASSQLVPIAGGISLYF. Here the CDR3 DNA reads TGCGCCAGCAGCCAACTGGTCCCCATAGCGGGGGGGATTTCGTTGTACTTC.

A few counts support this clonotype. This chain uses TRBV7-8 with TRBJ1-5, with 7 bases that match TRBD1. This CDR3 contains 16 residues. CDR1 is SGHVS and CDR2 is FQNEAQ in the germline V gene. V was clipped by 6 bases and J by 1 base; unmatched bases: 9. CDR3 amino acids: CASRPTGRLSNQPQHF. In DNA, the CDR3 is TGTGCCAGCAGACCGACAGGGAGGTTGAGCAATCAGCCCCAGCATTTT.

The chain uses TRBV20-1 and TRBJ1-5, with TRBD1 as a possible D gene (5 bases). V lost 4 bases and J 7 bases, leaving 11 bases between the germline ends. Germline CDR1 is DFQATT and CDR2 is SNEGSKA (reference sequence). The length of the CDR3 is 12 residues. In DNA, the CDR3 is TGCAGTGCTATTAGGGGCGGGCAGCCCCAGCATTTT. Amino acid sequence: CSAIRGGQPQHF.

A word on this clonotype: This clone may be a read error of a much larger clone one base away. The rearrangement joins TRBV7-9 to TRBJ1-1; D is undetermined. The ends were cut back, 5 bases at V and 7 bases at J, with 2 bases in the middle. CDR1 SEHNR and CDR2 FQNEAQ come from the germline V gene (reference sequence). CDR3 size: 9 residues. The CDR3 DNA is TGTGCCAGCAGCCATGAAGCTTTCTTT. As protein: CASSHEAFF. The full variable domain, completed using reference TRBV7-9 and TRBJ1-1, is DTGVSQNPRHKITKRGQNVTFRCDPISEHNRLYWYRQTLGQGPEFLTYFQNEAQLEKSRLLSDRFSAERPKGSFSTLEIQRTEQGDSAMYLCASSHEAFFGQGTRLTVV.

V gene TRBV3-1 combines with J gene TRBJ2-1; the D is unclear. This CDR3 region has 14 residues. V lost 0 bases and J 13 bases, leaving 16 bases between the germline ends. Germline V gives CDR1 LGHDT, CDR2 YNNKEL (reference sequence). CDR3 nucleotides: TGTGCCAGCAGCCAAGATTTAAATTTCGGGCCCCAGTTCTTC. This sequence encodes CASSQDLNFGPQFF.

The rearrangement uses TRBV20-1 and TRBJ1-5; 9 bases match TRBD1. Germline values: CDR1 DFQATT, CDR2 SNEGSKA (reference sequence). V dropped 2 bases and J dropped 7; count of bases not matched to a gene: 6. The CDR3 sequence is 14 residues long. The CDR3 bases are TGCAGTGCTAGACCACAGGGGGCGGGCCAGCCCCAGCATTTT. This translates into CSARPQGAGQPQHF.

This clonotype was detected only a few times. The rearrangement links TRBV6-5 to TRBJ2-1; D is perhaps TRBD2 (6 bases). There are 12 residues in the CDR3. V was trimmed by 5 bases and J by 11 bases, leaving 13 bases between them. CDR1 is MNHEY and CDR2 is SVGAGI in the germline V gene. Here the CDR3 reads CASSPTRSQQFF. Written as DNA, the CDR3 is TGTGCCAGCAGTCCGACTAGATCGCAGCAGTTCTTC.

The CDR3 reads CASSQDRVNNEQYF. The CDR3 DNA reads as TGTGCCAGCAGTCAGGACAGGGTCAACAATGAGCAGTACTTC. The chain links TRBV12-3 or TRBV12-4 to TRBJ2-7; TRBD1 aligns across 8 bases. V lost 5 bases, J lost 7 bases, and 10 bases stayed unmatched. CDR3 length: 14 residues.

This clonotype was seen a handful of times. CDR3 amino acids: CASRANSYEQYF. The CDR3 DNA sequence: TGTGCCAGTCGGGCCAACTCCTACGAGCAGTACTTC. The genes are TRBV28 and TRBJ2-7; no clear D gene. Trimming cost V 9 bases and J 0 bases, with 9 bases left between them. This CDR3 has 12 amino acids. Germline CDR1 reads MDHEN; CDR2 reads SYDVKM.

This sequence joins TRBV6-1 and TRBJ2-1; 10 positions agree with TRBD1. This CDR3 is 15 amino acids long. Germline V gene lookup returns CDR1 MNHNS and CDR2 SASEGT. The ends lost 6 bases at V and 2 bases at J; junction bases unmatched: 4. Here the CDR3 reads CASSRQGAAYNEQFF. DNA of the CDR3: TGTGCCAGCAGCCGACAGGGGGCTGCCTACAATGAGCAGTTCTTC.

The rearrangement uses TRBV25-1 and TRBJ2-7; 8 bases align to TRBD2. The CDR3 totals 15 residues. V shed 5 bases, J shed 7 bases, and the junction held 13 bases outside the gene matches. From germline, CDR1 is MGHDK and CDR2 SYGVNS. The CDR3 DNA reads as TGTGCCAGCAGTCCCCGTCTAGCGGGCAACAATGAGCAGTACTTC. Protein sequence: CASSPRLAGNNEQYF.

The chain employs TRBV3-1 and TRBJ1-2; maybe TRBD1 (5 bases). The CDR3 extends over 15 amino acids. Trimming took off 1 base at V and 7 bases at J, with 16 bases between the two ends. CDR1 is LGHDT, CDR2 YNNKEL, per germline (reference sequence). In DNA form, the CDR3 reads TGTGCCAGCAGCCAAGCGTCAGGGCTTGGGGGTGGCTACACCTTC. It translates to CASSQASGLGGGYTF. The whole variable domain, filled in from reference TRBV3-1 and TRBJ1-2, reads DTAVSQTPKYLVTQMGNDKSIKCEQNLGHDTMYWYKQDSKKFLKIMFSYNNKELIINETVPNRFSPKSPDKAHLNLHINSLELGDSAVYFCASSQASGLGGGYTFGSGTRLTVV.

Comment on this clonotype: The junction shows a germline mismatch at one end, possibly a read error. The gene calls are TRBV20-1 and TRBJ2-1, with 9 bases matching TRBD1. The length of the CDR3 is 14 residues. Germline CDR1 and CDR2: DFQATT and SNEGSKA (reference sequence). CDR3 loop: CSAYTGGSYNAQFF. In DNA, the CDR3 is TGCAGTGCTTATACAGGGGGCTCCTACAATGCGCAGTTCTTC.

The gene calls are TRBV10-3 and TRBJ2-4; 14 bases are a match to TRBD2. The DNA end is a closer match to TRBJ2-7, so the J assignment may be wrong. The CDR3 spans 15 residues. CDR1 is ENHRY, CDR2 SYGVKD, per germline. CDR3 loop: CAISGPGLAGDEQYF. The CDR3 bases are TGTGCCATCAGTGGGCCGGGACTAGCGGGGGACGAGCAGTACTTC.

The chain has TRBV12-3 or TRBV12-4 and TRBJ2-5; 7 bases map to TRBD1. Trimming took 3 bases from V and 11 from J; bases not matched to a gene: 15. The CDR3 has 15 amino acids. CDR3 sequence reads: CASSFRDSVYNEQYF. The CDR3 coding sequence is TGTGCCAGCAGTTTCCGGGACAGTGTCTACAATGAGCAGTACTTC.